This TCR beta chain originates from a study of T-cell memory formation after mild COVID-19. Study-wide background: The TCR clusters were mostly specific to one donor.

As regards this clonotype: Its antigen remains unidentified.

TCRdb re-derived calls from the 5' RACE reads in MiXCR, one entry per CDR3 protein. This table holds roughly 170,000 distinct CDR3 sequences, over 20% found once. Points from the study as a whole: Second-wave clones that peaked on day 37 lacked confirmed SARS-CoV-2 specificity.

Sequences were obtained from PBMCs or a T cell subset sorted from them (not recorded which). This TCR was recovered from an adult woman who had mild COVID-19 (a few samples of this study predate the infection). Cell type and time point are not known.

CDR3 coding DNA: TGTGCCAGCAGGGCAGGGACCGGGGAGCTGTTTTTT. Protein: CASRAGTGELFF. The chain joins TRBV12-3 or TRBV12-4 to TRBJ2-2, with D perhaps TRBD1 (5 bases). V shed 6 bases and J shed 5 bases, with 7 bases lying between them. There are 12 residues in the CDR3.